The clone carrying this T cell receptor (beta chain) was counted a few times. The data were taken from a study of blood T cell repertoires in COVID-19. Cohorts were based on clinical histories the participants reported. The CDR3 consists of 15 residues. Germline V lookup: CDR1 SGHVS, CDR2 FQNEAQ. Germline trimming cut 1 base from V and 1 base from J; bases unmatched to any gene: 3. Produced via immunoSEQ multiplex PCR; TCRdb's table is partial and in-frame only. The sample records 200,000 to 250,000 clones, around four fifths being singletons. The rearrangement links TRBV7-8 to TRBJ2-7; 8 nucleotides align to TRBD1. The TCR was taken from a woman in her thirties or forties who had been exposed to COVID-19. Sequencing was performed on PBMCs or T cells enriched from blood (not recorded which). DNA for the CDR3: TGTGCCAGCAGCTTAGGAGACAGGGGATCCTACGAGCAGTACTTC. Its translation is CASSLGDRGSYEQYF.